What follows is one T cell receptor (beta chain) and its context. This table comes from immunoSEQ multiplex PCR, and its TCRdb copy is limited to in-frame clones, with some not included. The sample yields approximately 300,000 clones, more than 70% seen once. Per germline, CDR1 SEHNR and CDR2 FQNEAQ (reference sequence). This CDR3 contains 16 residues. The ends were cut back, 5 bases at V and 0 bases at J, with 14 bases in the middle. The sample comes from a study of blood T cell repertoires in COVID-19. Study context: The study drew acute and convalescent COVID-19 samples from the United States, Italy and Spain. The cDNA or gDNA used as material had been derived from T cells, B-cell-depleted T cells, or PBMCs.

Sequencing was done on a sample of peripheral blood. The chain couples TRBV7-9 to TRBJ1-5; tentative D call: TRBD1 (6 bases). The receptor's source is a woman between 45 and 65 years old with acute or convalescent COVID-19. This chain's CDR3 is CASSRGQRGSNQPQHF. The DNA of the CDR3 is TGTGCCAGCAGCCGAGGACAGCGCGGTAGCAATCAGCCCCAGCATTTT.